The 22 T cell receptor beta chains below come from one sample, sequenced in a study of shared clonotypes between healthy human individuals. Assay used: immunoSEQ multiplex PCR; TCRdb lists only in-frame clones, some missing. The data hold some 2,400,000 clones, with approximately 96% observed a single time. Sequenced: naive CD4+ T cells sorted from blood. Subset: CD45RA+ positively selected. The receptors originated from a man between 18 and 29 years old in good health.

The V gene is TRBV2, the J gene TRBJ1-2, with D possibly matching TRBD1 (5 bases). The germline CDR1 and CDR2 sequences are SNHLY and FYNNEI. The CDR3 loop spans 16 amino acids. V gave up 6 bases and J gave up 0 bases, with 17 bases separating them. In DNA, the CDR3 is TGTGCCAGCAGCGGAACCCCAGGGTTAGCTAACTATGGCTACACCTTC. The encoded protein is CASSGTPGLANYGYTF.

V and J are TRBV19 and TRBJ1-1; weak D call: TRBD1 (6 bases). The germline gives CDR1 LNHDA, CDR2 SQIVND (reference sequence). Trimming stripped 5 bases from V and 4 bases from J, with 14 bases between. The CDR3 runs 14 residues. The CDR3 nucleotides read TGTGCCAGTAGTGCTGGGGGCGGGAGCACTGAAGCTTTCTTT. Residues: CASSAGGGSTEAFF.

The chain combines TRBV5-1 with TRBJ1-2, with 8 positions matching TRBD1. Germline CDR1 reads SGHRS; CDR2 reads YFSETQ. Losses at the gene ends were 0 bases for V and 6 bases for J; bases not matched to a gene: 4. The CDR3 loop spans 14 amino acids. In DNA form, the CDR3 reads TGCGCCAGCAGCTTGGCCAGGGGGCGGGATGGCTACACCTTC. Protein sequence: CASSLARGRDGYTF.

The chain employs TRBV10-3 and TRBJ2-7, with D possibly matching TRBD1 (5 bases). CDR1 ENHRY and CDR2 SYGVKD come from the germline V gene. The CDR3 spans 16 residues. V was pared by 6 bases and J by 0 bases, with 18 bases between. In DNA, the CDR3 is TGTGCCATCAGAATAGACGACAGAGCGAACTCCTACGAGCAGTACTTC. This encodes CAIRIDDRANSYEQYF.

The chain recombines TRBV7-2 with TRBJ2-4; TRBD2 matches 7 bases. This CDR3 is 18 amino acids long. Per the germline V gene, CDR1 is SGHTA and CDR2 is FQGNSA. The V gene end was trimmed by 1 base and the J gene end by 0 bases; junction bases not matched to a gene: 9. The CDR3 reads CASSLGGSGALAKNIQYF. CDR3 coding DNA: TGTGCCAGCAGCTTAGGGGGGAGCGGGGCACTAGCCAAAAACATTCAGTACTTC.

Details on this clone: This sample includes further DNA sequences coding for the same CDR3. The chain recombines TRBV5-1 with TRBJ2-3; 9 bases are a match to TRBD2. The CDR3 length is 14 residues. The V segment lost 3 bases and the J segment 6 bases; nucleotides outside the gene matches: 5. In germline, CDR1 is SGHRS, CDR2 YFSETQ. The CDR3 protein is CASSSAGGADTQYF. As DNA, the CDR3 is TGCGCCAGCAGCTCAGCGGGGGGAGCCGATACGCAGTATTTT.

This clone was picked up one time. The J gene is TRBJ2-3, the V gene TRBV10-1, with 8 bases identical to TRBD1. The CDR3 is 14 residues long. The V segment lost 3 bases and the J segment 8 bases; nucleotides outside the gene matches: 7. The V gene's germline CDR1 is WNHNN and CDR2 SYGVQD (reference sequence). The CDR3 protein is CASSDRGPMLTQYF. CDR3 sequence (DNA): TGCGCCAGCAGTGACAGGGGGCCGATGCTTACGCAGTATTTT.

The chain is built from TRBV18 and TRBJ2-7, with D maybe TRBD2 (6 bases). The germline V gene encodes CDR1 KGHSH and CDR2 LQKENI. The CDR3 length is 14 residues. V lost 6 bases, J lost 0 bases, and 12 bases lay in between. CDR3 bases: TGTGCCAGCTCGGTAAGGGAGGCCTCCTACGAGCAGTACTTC. It translates to CASSVREASYEQYF.

The V and J genes are TRBV5-6 and TRBJ1-5; no clear D. The germline V gene encodes CDR1 SGHDT and CDR2 YYEEEE. The CDR3 consists of 13 residues. Trimming cost V 0 bases and J 2 bases, with 3 bases left between them. This CDR3 reads CASSLDGNQPQHF. CDR3 bases: TGTGCCAGCAGCTTGGACGGCAATCAGCCCCAGCATTTT.

The chain joins TRBV7-2 to TRBJ2-1; 7 positions agree with TRBD1. V lost 3 bases and J lost 6; bases outside the gene matches: 8. Germline V gene data show CDR1 as SGHTA and CDR2 as FQGNSA. This CDR3 spans 15 amino acids. CDR3 amino acids: CASSFDRASANEQFF. Here the CDR3 DNA reads TGTGCCAGCAGCTTCGACAGGGCTTCGGCCAATGAGCAGTTCTTC.

The V and J genes are TRBV30 and TRBJ2-1; TRBD1 is a possible D gene (5 bases). Germline CDR1 GTSNPN, CDR2 SVGIG (reference sequence). This CDR3 region has 13 residues. The V end lost 2 bases, the J end lost 8 bases, and 13 bases lay between the germline ends. The CDR3, as DNA: TGTGCCTGGAGTAGTGGACATTCAGATGAGCAGTTCTTC. This sequence encodes CAWSSGHSDEQFF. The whole variable domain, filled in from reference TRBV30 and TRBJ2-1, reads SQTIHQWPATLVQPVGSPLSLECTVEGTSNPNLYWYRQAAGRGLQLLFYSVGIGQISSEVPQNLSASRPQDRQFILSSKKLLLSDSGFYLCAWSSGHSDEQFFGPGTRLTVL.

The chain combines TRBV5-1 with TRBJ1-1; D not resolved. Between the trimmed V and J ends, which lost 0 bases and 4 bases, there was a span of 10 bases. Germline lookup yields CDR1 SGHRS and CDR2 YFSETQ. This CDR3 is 14 amino acids long. CDR3 coding DNA: TGCGCCAGCAGCTTGGATACGGTGGGCACTGAAGCTTTCTTT. Protein product: CASSLDTVGTEAFF.

This clone was seen once. DNA for the CDR3: TGTGCCAGCAGCTTCGCGGAGGGGTTGCGCACAGATACGCAGTATTTT. Translation: CASSFAEGLRTDTQYF. The V gene is TRBV9, the J gene TRBJ2-3; tentative D call: TRBD2 (6 bases). Germline values: CDR1 SGDLS, CDR2 YYNGEE. The CDR3 length is 16 residues. Trimming stripped 4 bases from V and 1 base from J, with 16 bases between.

This chain links TRBV30 with TRBJ2-4, with 13 bases that match TRBD2. The CDR3 runs 19 residues. V lost 5 bases, J lost 0 bases, and 13 bases stayed unmatched. Per the germline V gene, CDR1 is GTSNPN and CDR2 is SVGIG (reference sequence). The CDR3 sequence is CAWAWTSGSWGLAKNIQYF. The CDR3 DNA reads TGTGCCTGGGCCTGGACTAGCGGGAGTTGGGGACTAGCCAAAAACATTCAGTACTTC.

The chain combines TRBV9 with TRBJ2-5, with TRBD1 matching over 8 bases. The CDR3 contains 15 residues. J gave up 7 bases and V 1 base, and 9 bases lay outside the gene matches. CDR1 and CDR2 (germline): SGDLS, YYNGEE. CDR3 DNA: TGTGCCAGCAGCGTAAAGGACAGGGCCCCAGGGACCCAGTACTTC. Translating gives CASSVKDRAPGTQYF.

The CDR3 loop is CASSQDGQLYEQYF. The CDR3 DNA follows: TGCGCCAGCAGCCAAGACGGACAGCTCTACGAGCAGTACTTC. The chain recombines TRBV4-1 with TRBJ2-7, with a weak D call TRBD1 (6 bases). Germline-derived CDR1 and CDR2 are MGHRA and YSYEKL. Trimming took 0 bases from V and 3 from J, leaving 9 bases between them. The CDR3 spans 14 residues.

In its sample, this clone was seen once. V usage is TRBV7-2 and J usage is TRBJ2-7; the match to TRBD1 covers 7 bases. Germline V gene lookup returns CDR1 SGHTA and CDR2 FQGNSA. After removal of 5 bases from V and 6 bases from J, the junction contained 4 bases not matched to a gene. The CDR3 totals 12 residues. CDR3 loop: CASSEQGSEQYF. CDR3 DNA: TGTGCCAGCAGCGAACAGGGGTCCGAGCAGTACTTC.

This chain connects TRBV10-3 to TRBJ1-2; no reliable D call. The germline gives CDR1 ENHRY, CDR2 SYGVKD. The CDR3 runs to 17 residues. V was cut by 2 bases and J by 7 bases, with 23 bases left in between. CDR3 loop: CAISETALIGFTSGYTF. In nucleotides, the CDR3 is TGTGCCATCAGTGAGACAGCCCTAATAGGTTTCACGAGTGGCTACACCTTC.

The chain employs TRBV5-1 and TRBJ1-2, with TRBD1 matching 7 bases. Germline values: CDR1 SGHRS, CDR2 YFSETQ. V dropped 4 bases and J dropped 3; count of bases not matched to a gene: 9. This CDR3 has 15 residues. CDR3 protein: CASSTGTAFHYGYTF. The CDR3 DNA follows: TGCGCCAGCAGCACCGGGACAGCATTTCACTATGGCTACACCTTC.

The chain links TRBV29-1 to TRBJ1-4; D gene uncertain. Germline CDR1 reads SQVTM; CDR2 reads ANQGSEA. The CDR3 is 12 amino acids. V gave up 4 bases and J gave up 2 bases, with 5 bases separating them. CDR3 DNA sequence: TGCAGCGTTGTCTGGACTAATGAAAAACTGTTTTTT. As protein: CSVVWTNEKLFF.

For this clone: At the DNA level, this CDR3 is encoded by other sequences in the same sample as well. V is TRBV29-1 and J is TRBJ2-7; maybe TRBD2 (6 bases). Per germline, CDR1 SQVTM and CDR2 ANQGSEA. The CDR3 sequence is 12 residues long. The germline V and J ends were trimmed by 6 bases and 2 bases, with 11 bases remaining between them. The CDR3, as DNA: TGCAGCGTGGCGCGGGATACCTACGAGCAGTACTTC. It yields the protein CSVARDTYEQYF.

This chain joins TRBV7-2 and TRBJ1-2; D gene uncertain. Per germline, CDR1 SGHTA and CDR2 FQGNSA. The V end was cut by 5 bases, the J end by 2 bases, with 6 bases between. This CDR3 contains 12 residues. The CDR3 is CASSPDNYGYTF. CDR3 coding DNA: TGTGCCAGCAGCCCGGACAACTATGGCTACACCTTC.